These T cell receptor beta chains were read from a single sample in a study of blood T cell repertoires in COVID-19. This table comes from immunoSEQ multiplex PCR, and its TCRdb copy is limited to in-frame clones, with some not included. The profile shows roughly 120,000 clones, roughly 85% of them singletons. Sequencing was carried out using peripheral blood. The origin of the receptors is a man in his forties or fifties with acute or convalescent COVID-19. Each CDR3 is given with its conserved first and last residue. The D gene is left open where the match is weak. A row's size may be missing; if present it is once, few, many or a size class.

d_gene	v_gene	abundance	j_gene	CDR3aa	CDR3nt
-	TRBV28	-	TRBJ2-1	CASSPSRTAYNEQFF	TGTGCCAGCAGCCCCTCCCGGACAGCCTACAATGAGCAGTTCTTC
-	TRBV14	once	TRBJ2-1	CASTGRGAYNEQFF	TGTGCCAGCACGGGGCGGGGAGCCTACAATGAGCAGTTCTTC
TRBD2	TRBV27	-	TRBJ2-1	CASSGGDEQFF	TGTGCCAGCTCTGGGGGGGATGAGCAGTTCTTC
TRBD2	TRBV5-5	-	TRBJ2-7	CASSLAGGNTYEQYF	TGTGCCAGCAGCTTGGCCGGGGGGAATACCTACGAGCAGTACTTC
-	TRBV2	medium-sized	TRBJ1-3	CASWGRRKLSGNTIYF	TGTGCTAGCTGGGGGCGCCGTAAGCTCTCTGGAAACACCATATATTTT
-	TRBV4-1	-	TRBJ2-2	CASSQDRGNTGELFF	TGCGCCAGCAGCCAAGACAGGGGAAACACCGGGGAGCTGTTTTTT
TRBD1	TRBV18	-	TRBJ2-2	CASSPGQEYTGELFF	TGTGCCAGCTCACCGGGACAGGAGTACACCGGGGAGCTGTTTTTT
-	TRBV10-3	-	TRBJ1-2	CAISEQGNYGYTF	TGTGCCATCAGTGAGCAGGGGAACTATGGCTACACCTTC
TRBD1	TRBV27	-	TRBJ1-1	CASRRGIGQATAFF	TGTGCCAGCAGAAGAGGAATCGGACAGGCTACGGCTTTCTTT
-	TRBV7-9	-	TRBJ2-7	CASSQGLLSYEQYF	TGTGCCAGCAGCCAAGGACTCCTCTCCTACGAGCAGTACTTC